These T cell receptor beta chains were read from a single sample in a study of T-cell reconstitution after alpha-beta-depleted transplantation in children. TCRdb ran MiXCR on the PCR reads and lists one entry per CDR3 protein. There are fewer than 120,000 distinct CDR3 sequences in the sample; 10% to 13% occur only once, and approximately 7.9% lies in the top ten. This material consisted of PBMCs from the stem cell graft donor, taken from the stem cell graft. The receptors here all came from a human donor who donated a stem cell graft to a child with acute lymphoblastic leukemia. Both conserved end residues are part of each CDR3. Fields, in order: clone size, V gene, D gene, J gene, CDR3 DNA, CDR3 protein. A D gene is named only where the DNA matches it firmly. Clone size is given for some rows only: seen once, a few or many times, or a class if the clone is expanded.

many	TRBV4-1	TRBD1	TRBJ1-6	TGCGCCAGCAGCCAAGTAGTGACAGGGACCTATAATTCACCCCTCCACTTT	CASSQVVTGTYNSPLHF
many	TRBV6-2/TRBV6-3	TRBD1	TRBJ2-7	TGTGCCAGCAGTCCTCTCCCCGGGACAGGCCCATACGAGCAGTACTTC	CASSPLPGTGPYEQYF
many	TRBV20-1	TRBD1	TRBJ1-1	TGCAGTGCCCTACAGGGGGCCAACACTGAAGCTTTCTTT	CSALQGANTEAFF
many	TRBV7-8	NA	TRBJ2-6	TGTGCCAGCACCGCTACCAGGTCTGGGGCCAACGTCCTGACTTTC	CASTATRSGANVLTF
many	TRBV20-1	TRBD2	TRBJ2-3	TGCAGTGCTAGAGAGAGCGGGGCTTCAGATACGCAGTATTTT	CSARESGASDTQYF
many	TRBV5-5	NA	TRBJ2-7	TGTGCCAGCAGCTTGGTGCTCGCCGAGCAGTACTTC	CASSLVLAEQYF
many	TRBV9	TRBD1	TRBJ1-1	TGTGCCAGCAGCGTAGGAGGCAGGGGGGTTAGAAACACTGAAGCTTTCTTT	CASSVGGRGVRNTEAFF
many	TRBV6-2/TRBV6-3	NA	TRBJ1-4	TGTGCCAGCAGCTTCCCGCCCGGGGGGAGTGAAAAACTGTTTTTT	CASSFPPGGSEKLFF
NA	TRBV6-5	NA	TRBJ2-7	TGTGCCAGCAGTTACGGTCCCGGGACCCTTCAGGGCGAGCAGTACTTC	CASSYGPGTLQGEQYF
many	TRBV6-1	NA	TRBJ2-1	TGTGCCAGCAGTCTAACAGCAACATACAATGAGCAGTTCTTC	CASSLTATYNEQFF
many	TRBV7-9	NA	TRBJ2-7	TGTGCCAGCAGCTTCAAAGACTCCTACGAGCAGTACTTC	CASSFKDSYEQYF
many	TRBV12-3/TRBV12-4	TRBD1	TRBJ1-1	TGTGCCAGCAGAGGGAACCCGATACAGGGGCGGACTGAAGCTTTCTTT	CASRGNPIQGRTEAFF
many	TRBV7-8	TRBD1	TRBJ2-3	TGTGCCAGCAGCCCGCGGACAGGGGGCGACTCAACGGCGTATTTT	CASSPRTGGDSTAYF
NA	TRBV7-6	NA	TRBJ1-1	TGTGCCAGCAGCTTAGCGCAGACAGCCAGGGCTGAAGCTTTCTTT	CASSLAQTARAEAFF
many	TRBV9	NA	TRBJ2-2	TGTGCCAGCAGCGTTCTTGGGGGCGGGGAGCTGTTTTTT	CASSVLGGGELFF
many	TRBV29-1	NA	TRBJ1-4	TGCAGCGTGGGGACGGAAAATGAAAAACTGTTTTTT	CSVGTENEKLFF